One sample yielded the 12 T cell receptor beta chains listed below, sequenced in a study of relationships among human T cell subsets. Anti-CD25 beads selected CD4+CD25+ regulatory T cells from positively selected CD4+ cells. The T cell receptor alpha and beta CDR3 regions were amplified from mRNA by semiquantitative ARM-PCR. ARM-PCR used tagged nested gene-specific primers, then communal superprimers for exponential amplification. Each CDR3 protein is one row after TCRdb ran MiXCR on the multiplex PCR reads. The sample yields fewer than 15,000 distinct CDR3 sequences, about 60% seen once. The specimen sequenced was Tregs sorted from blood. Receptors were obtained from a man in his forties in good health.

The V gene is TRBV3-1, the J gene TRBJ2-3; D is uncertain. From germline, CDR1 is LGHDT and CDR2 YNNKEL (reference sequence). Trimming pared 2 bases from V and 2 bases from J, leaving 2 bases between. The CDR3 is 12 amino acids. The chain's CDR3 is CASSQSTDTQYF. The CDR3 DNA sequence: TGTGCCAGCAGCCAATCCACAGATACGCAGTATTTT.

The chain couples TRBV29-1 to TRBJ2-5; no reliable D call. There are 13 residues in the CDR3. The germline V and J ends were trimmed by 5 bases and 4 bases, with 14 bases remaining between them. Per germline, CDR1 SQVTM and CDR2 ANQGSEA. The CDR3 DNA sequence: TGCAGCGTTTCACGGGCCTCCCGAGAGACCCAGTACTTC. Protein product: CSVSRASRETQYF.

This chain joins TRBV7-9 and TRBJ1-5; D is undetermined. Looked up from germline, CDR1 is SEHNR and CDR2 is FQNEAQ (reference sequence). The length of the CDR3 is 12 residues. V was trimmed by 3 bases and J by 3 bases, leaving 3 bases between them. CDR3 loop: CASSFHNQPQHF. The CDR3 coding sequence is TGTGCCAGCAGCTTCCACAATCAGCCCCAGCATTTT.

The V gene is TRBV29-1, the J gene TRBJ2-5, with unresolved D. The V gene lost 1 base and the J gene lost 4 bases, with 10 bases spanning the gap. The CDR3 totals 13 residues. Per the germline V gene, CDR1 is SQVTM and CDR2 is ANQGSEA. The CDR3: CSVEGTQRETQYF. CDR3 nucleotides: TGCAGCGTTGAAGGGACCCAGAGAGAGACCCAGTACTTC.

The genes are TRBV29-1 and TRBJ2-4; D possibly corresponds to TRBD1 (6 bases). Looked up from germline, CDR1 is SQVTM and CDR2 is ANQGSEA. The CDR3 spans 12 residues. V lost 4 bases and J lost 6, with 10 bases in between. The CDR3 loop is CSVAGTLNIQYF. The CDR3 coding sequence is TGCAGCGTTGCCGGGACATTAAACATTCAGTACTTC.

This clonotype came up a few times. This CDR3 is CASSLGSENYEQYF. CDR3 nucleotide sequence: TGCGCCAGCAGCTTGGGTTCAGAAAACTACGAGCAGTACTTC. The V call is TRBV5-1, the J call TRBJ2-7; D gene ambiguous. The length of the CDR3 is 14 residues. Germline-derived CDR1 and CDR2 are SGHRS and YFSETQ. With 0 bases removed from V and 3 bases from J, the gap between germline ends came to 10 bases.

This sequence joins TRBV10-3 and TRBJ2-7; 9 bases map to TRBD1. Germline assignment: CDR1 ENHRY and CDR2 SYGVKD. V gave up 5 bases and J gave up 2 bases; unmatched junction bases: 10. The CDR3 totals 16 residues. The CDR3 DNA reads as TGTGCCATCAGTCCCTCCGGACAGGGGACCACCTACGAGCAGTACTTC. Protein product: CAISPSGQGTTYEQYF.

This clonotype came up a few times. The rearrangement joins TRBV27 to TRBJ1-6; D possibly corresponds to TRBD1 (5 bases). This CDR3 is built from 13 residues. CDR1 MNHEY and CDR2 SMNVEV come from the germline V gene (reference sequence). V shed 0 bases and J shed 9 bases, with 6 bases lying between them. The CDR3 reads CASSLSGRSPLHF. CDR3 sequence (DNA): TGTGCCAGCAGTTTATCGGGGCGTTCACCCCTCCACTTT.

V usage is TRBV5-1 and J usage is TRBJ2-4; 9 bases agree with TRBD2. Germline V gene sequence: CDR1 SGHRS, CDR2 YFSETQ. The trim removed 0 bases at V and 0 bases at J, leaving 10 bases unmatched. The CDR3 covers 19 residues. The CDR3 nucleotides are TGCGCCAGCAGCTTGGACGGGACTAGCAACTCCTTAGCCAAAAACATTCAGTACTTC. It codes for CASSLDGTSNSLAKNIQYF.

The rearrangement uses TRBV29-1 and TRBJ2-1, with unresolved D. Germline loops: CDR1 SQVTM, CDR2 ANQGSEA. V was cut by 0 bases and J by 9 bases, with 12 bases left in between. CDR3 length: 13 amino acids. The CDR3 DNA is TGCAGCGTTGAAGACTTCCTTGTGGGTGAGCAGTTCTTC. Translated: CSVEDFLVGEQFF.

V gene TRBV10-2 combines with J gene TRBJ1-1, with TRBD1 as a possible D gene (5 bases). Trimming shortened V by 4 bases and J by 5 bases, and 11 bases separated the two germline ends. CDR1 and CDR2 from the germline V gene are WSHSY and SAAADI. The CDR3 covers 13 residues. CDR3 sequence: CASSVAGRTEAFF. CDR3 coding DNA: TGCGCCAGCAGTGTTGCAGGGAGAACTGAAGCTTTCTTT.

This clonotype was counted between two and nine times. V gene TRBV10-2 combines with J gene TRBJ1-2; the D gene is possibly TRBD1 (6 bases). Germline V gene sequence: CDR1 WSHSY, CDR2 SAAADI. CDR3 size: 15 residues. Trimming pared 5 bases from V and 4 bases from J, leaving 17 bases between. Here the CDR3 DNA reads TGCGCCAGCAGTACAGGGCAACGAAATTCCTATGGCTACACCTTC. It is translated as CASSTGQRNSYGYTF.